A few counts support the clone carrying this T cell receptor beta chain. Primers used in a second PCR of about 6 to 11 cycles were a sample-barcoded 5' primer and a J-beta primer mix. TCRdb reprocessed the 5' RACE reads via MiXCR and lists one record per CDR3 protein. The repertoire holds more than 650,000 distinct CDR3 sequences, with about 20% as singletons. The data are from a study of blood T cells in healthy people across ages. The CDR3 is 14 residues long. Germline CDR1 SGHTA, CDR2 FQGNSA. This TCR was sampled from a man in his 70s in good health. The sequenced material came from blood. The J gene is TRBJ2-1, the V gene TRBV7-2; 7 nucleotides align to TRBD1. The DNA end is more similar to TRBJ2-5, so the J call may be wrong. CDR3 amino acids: CASTRSTGQETQYF. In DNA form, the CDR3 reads TGTGCCAGCACTCGGTCGACAGGGCAAGAGACCCAGTACTTC.